The 28 T cell receptor beta chains listed next were all sequenced from one sample in a study of T cells in Graves' hyperthyroidism and ophthalmopathy. From RNA transcripts, TCR beta CDR3 regions were amplified. TCR CDR3 regions were first amplified by RT-PCR with HTBI primers. Each CDR3 protein is one row after TCRdb ran MiXCR on the multiplex PCR reads. The top ten clones hold 18% of a sample with about 500,000 distinct CDR3 sequences, roughly 17% of them seen once. Material: blood. These receptors originate from a woman between 18 and 29 years old with Graves' hyperthyroidism.

V and J are TRBV6-1 and TRBJ2-4; the match to TRBD2 covers 8 bases. V shed 2 bases and J 7 bases; nucleotides not matched to a gene: 7. Germline V gene sequence: CDR1 MNHNS, CDR2 SASEGT. The CDR3 loop spans 15 amino acids. CDR3 loop: CASSELSGSVNIQYF. CDR3 DNA sequence: TGTGCCAGCAGTGAACTAAGCGGGAGTGTTAACATTCAGTACTTC.

In its sample, this clonotype was seen a few times. The J gene is TRBJ2-1, the V gene TRBV7-2; TRBD2 agrees at 8 bases. The ends lost 6 bases at V and 4 bases at J; junction bases unmatched: 11. The CDR3 length is 16 residues. Germline CDR1 reads SGHTA; CDR2 reads FQGNSA. The CDR3 DNA reads as TGTGCCAGCAGTTCCCCACGGGGGGGGAAGTACAATGAGCAGTTCTTC. Amino acid sequence: CASSSPRGGKYNEQFF.

Many counts were recorded for this clonotype. The chain couples TRBV30 to TRBJ2-1; D is unclear. Germline V gene lookup returns CDR1 GTSNPN and CDR2 SVGIG (reference sequence). The CDR3 extends over 11 amino acids. V lost 0 bases to trimming and J lost 9 bases, with 6 bases between them. CDR3 region: CAWSVVREQFF. In DNA, the CDR3 is TGTGCCTGGAGTGTGGTACGTGAGCAGTTCTTC. The entire variable domain, with the rest obtained from reference TRBV30 and TRBJ2-1, is as follows: SQTIHQWPATLVQPVGSPLSLECTVEGTSNPNLYWYRQAAGRGLQLLFYSVGIGQISSEVPQNLSASRPQDRQFILSSKKLLLSDSGFYLCAWSVVREQFFGPGTRLTVL.

This clonotype was recorded many times. The chain joins TRBV2 to TRBJ2-2; D gene unclear. Germline V gene sequence: CDR1 SNHLY, CDR2 FYNNEI. The CDR3 covers 14 residues. V was trimmed by 4 bases and J by 5 bases, leaving 11 bases between them. The CDR3 region is CASSVLGRTGELFF. In DNA form, the CDR3 reads TGTGCCAGCAGTGTGTTAGGTCGTACCGGGGAGCTGTTTTTT.

This clonotype has just a few counts. This chain connects TRBV29-1 to TRBJ1-3; D call uncertain. Germline CDR1 SQVTM, CDR2 ANQGSEA. V lost 0 bases, J lost 4 bases, and 10 bases lay in between. This CDR3 contains 14 residues. CDR3 DNA sequence: TGCAGCGTTGAAGAGGGATTCTTCGGAAACACCATATATTTT. This encodes CSVEEGFFGNTIYF. Full variable domain (outside the CDR3, taken from reference TRBV29-1 and TRBJ1-3): SAVISQKPSRDICQRGTSLTIQCQVDSQVTMMFWYRQQPGQSLTLIATANQGSEATYESGFVIDKFPISRPNLTFSTLTVSNMSPEDSSIYLCSVEEGFFGNTIYFGEGSWLTVV.

Many counts were recorded for this clonotype. The chain employs TRBV6-1 and TRBJ1-2, with 7 bases aligning to TRBD1. The V gene end was trimmed by 5 bases and the J gene end by 7 bases; junction bases not matched to a gene: 10. Germline CDR1 reads MNHNS; CDR2 reads SASEGT. The length of the CDR3 is 14 residues. CDR3 sequence reads: CASSPGTATIGYTF. The CDR3 DNA is TGTGCCAGCAGTCCCGGGACAGCAACTATTGGCTACACCTTC.

V and J are TRBV29-1 and TRBJ2-7, with 9 bases that match TRBD1. In germline, CDR1 is SQVTM, CDR2 ANQGSEA. This CDR3 is 16 amino acids long. With V trimmed by 0 bases and J by 5 bases, 11 bases remained unmatched. CDR3 sequence (DNA): TGCAGCGTTGAAGAGTGGCCGGGACAGGGTATCGACGAGCAGTACTTC. This gives the protein CSVEEWPGQGIDEQYF.

The sample holds many counts of this clonotype. The chain combines TRBV2 with TRBJ1-2, with 10 bases matching TRBD1. J gave up 6 bases and V 3 bases, and 4 bases lay outside the gene matches. Germline V lookup: CDR1 SNHLY, CDR2 FYNNEI. The CDR3 runs to 14 residues. CDR3: CASSEDRGRNGYTF. The CDR3 nucleotides are TGTGCCAGCAGTGAGGACAGGGGGAGGAATGGCTACACCTTC.

This clonotype was recorded at least ten times. The V gene is TRBV5-1, the J gene TRBJ1-3; unclear D gene. With 7 bases removed from V and 4 bases from J, the gap between germline ends came to 6 bases. CDR1 and CDR2 from the germline V gene are SGHRS and YFSETQ. This CDR3 has 11 amino acids. CDR3 sequence reads: CASATGNTIYF. The CDR3 DNA reads as TGCGCCAGCGCCACAGGAAACACCATATATTTT.

This clonotype has a count of ten or more. The chain couples TRBV28 to TRBJ2-5, with D possibly matching TRBD2 (5 bases). The germline CDR1 and CDR2 sequences are MDHEN and SYDVKM. This CDR3 spans 14 amino acids. Between the trimmed V and J ends, which lost 9 bases and 5 bases, there was a span of 19 bases. CDR3 loop: CASGVGSEVETQYF. The DNA for the CDR3 is TGTGCCAGTGGGGTGGGGAGCGAGGTGGAGACCCAGTACTTC. The full variable domain, rest sourced from reference TRBV28 and TRBJ2-5, is DVKVTQSSRYLVKRTGEKVFLECVQDMDHENMFWYRQDPGLGLRLIYFSYDVKMKEKGDIPEGYSVSREKKERFSLILESASTNQTSMYLCASGVGSEVETQYFGPGTRLLVL.

There are a few counts of this clonotype. V is TRBV6-2 or TRBV6-3 and J is TRBJ2-7; a possible D gene is TRBD1 (6 bases). The germline V and J ends were trimmed by 5 bases and 2 bases, with 16 bases remaining between them. The CDR3 totals 15 residues. CDR1 is MNHEY and CDR2 is SVGEGT in the germline V gene. The CDR3 loop reads CASSRAGAIPYEQYF. CDR3 DNA sequence: TGTGCCAGCAGTCGCGCAGGGGCCATACCCTACGAGCAGTACTTC.

This clonotype turned up a few times. V usage is TRBV25-1 and J usage is TRBJ1-6; a possible D gene is TRBD1 (6 bases). Trimming took off 3 bases at V and 4 bases at J, with 13 bases between the two ends. The CDR3 extends over 16 amino acids. Germline CDR1 is MGHDK and CDR2 is SYGVNS. As DNA, the CDR3 is TGTGCCAGCAGTGATCCAAACACAGGGTATAATTCACCCCTCCACTTT. Translated, it gives CASSDPNTGYNSPLHF.

Details on this clonotype: This may stem from a read error, because a much larger clone lies one nucleotide away. The V call is TRBV7-2, the J call TRBJ2-1, with D uncertain. This CDR3 spans 11 amino acids. In germline, CDR1 is SGHTA, CDR2 FQGNSA. V lost 5 bases to trimming and J lost 10 bases, with 9 bases between them. The chain's CDR3 is CASSPENEQFF. The CDR3 DNA reads TGTGCCAGCAGCCCGGAGAACGAGCAGTTCTTC. The full variable domain, completed using reference TRBV7-2 and TRBJ2-1, is GAGVSQSPSNKVTEKGKDVELRCDPISGHTALYWYRQSLGQGLEFLIYFQGNSAPDKSGLPSDRFSAERTGGSVSTLTIQRTQQEDSAVYLCASSPENEQFFGPGTRLTVL.

This clonotype was seen more than once but under ten times. The genes are TRBV4-3 and TRBJ2-5; 8 bases line up with TRBD2. V lost 0 bases and J lost 1; bases outside the gene matches: 4. The CDR3 is 16 residues long. Germline V gene sequence: CDR1 LGHNA, CDR2 YSLEER. CDR3 region: CASSQETGGLQETQYF. CDR3 bases: TGCGCCAGCAGCCAAGAAACGGGGGGGCTCCAAGAGACCCAGTACTTC.

Points on this clonotype: A much larger clonotype is one base distant, so this may be a read error. The rearrangement uses TRBV28 and TRBJ1-4; D remains unclear. The germline gives CDR1 MDHEN, CDR2 SYDVKM. This CDR3 is built from 14 residues. CDR3 nucleotide sequence: TGTGCCGGCAGTTCTGGGATAACTAATGAAAAACTGTTTTTT. This gives the protein CAGSSGITNEKLFF.

This clonotype has more than one count but fewer than ten. The chain has TRBV24-1 and TRBJ1-2; no reliable D call. The V end lost 3 bases, the J end lost 4 bases, and 8 bases lay between the germline ends. Germline loops: CDR1 KGHDR, CDR2 SFDVKD. The CDR3 spans 13 residues. The CDR3 sequence: CATSDGGSYGYTF. The DNA for the CDR3 is TGTGCCACCAGTGATGGAGGGAGCTATGGCTACACCTTC.

This clonotype was picked up a small number of times. Here the CDR3 DNA reads TGCAGTGCTAGAAGAAAAGGAAGGGGATTCTACAATGAGCAGTTCTTC. Amino acids: CSARRKGRGFYNEQFF. The chain recombines TRBV20-1 with TRBJ2-1, with TRBD1 as a possible D gene (5 bases). The CDR3 is made up of 16 amino acids. The V end was cut by 2 bases, the J end by 3 bases, with 17 bases between. In germline, CDR1 is DFQATT, CDR2 SNEGSKA (reference sequence).

In its sample, this clonotype was seen many times. The CDR3 sequence: CASSLFDGLDQYF. In nucleotides, the CDR3 is TGTGCCAGCAGCCTCTTTGACGGACTTGACCAGTACTTC. The chain combines TRBV7-9 with TRBJ2-5, with a tentative D call TRBD2 (5 bases). This CDR3 is built from 13 residues. Trimming took 5 bases from V and 10 from J, leaving 17 bases between them. The germline CDR1 and CDR2 sequences are SEHNR and FQNEAQ (reference sequence).

This clonotype was observed a handful of times. The chain carries TRBV18 and TRBJ1-5; 8 bases are shared with TRBD1. CDR1 is KGHSH and CDR2 is LQKENI in the germline V gene. V lost 5 bases, J lost 5 bases, and 8 bases stayed unmatched. This CDR3 has 15 amino acids. The DNA of the CDR3 is TGTGCCAGCTCAGCATACAGGGGGAGGCATCAGCCCCAGCATTTT. Its protein product is CASSAYRGRHQPQHF.

This clonotype was recorded many times. CDR3 in amino acids: CASSFRGIYEQYF. DNA for the CDR3: TGTGCCAGCAGTTTTCGGGGGATCTACGAGCAGTACTTC. V usage is TRBV12-3 or TRBV12-4 and J usage is TRBJ2-7, with TRBD2 as a possible D gene (6 bases). Trimming left V 3 bases short and J 3 bases short, with 9 bases between. The CDR3 covers 13 residues.

Ten or more counts support this clonotype. This chain uses TRBV12-3 or TRBV12-4 with TRBJ1-5; 7 positions agree with TRBD1. Trimming took 6 bases from V and 1 from J; bases not matched to a gene: 6. The CDR3 covers 15 residues. The CDR3 here is CASSQGQASNQPQHF. Here the CDR3 DNA reads TGTGCCAGCAGCCAAGGACAGGCAAGCAATCAGCCCCAGCATTTT.

The table lists this clonotype with a few counts. The gene calls are TRBV3-1 and TRBJ2-6; D gene uncertain. With 8 bases removed from V and 0 bases from J, the gap between germline ends came to 11 bases. Germline loops: CDR1 LGHDT, CDR2 YNNKEL (reference sequence). The CDR3 consists of 15 residues. CDR3 in amino acids: CASGSRRSGANVLTF. In nucleotides, the CDR3 is TGTGCCAGCGGATCAAGGCGCTCTGGGGCCAACGTCCTGACTTTC.

This clonotype was seen a handful of times. Written as DNA, the CDR3 is TGCGCCAGCAGCCAAGTGAGCGGGAGGGCCGTCAATGAGCAGTTCTTC. This encodes CASSQVSGRAVNEQFF. The chain is built from TRBV4-1 and TRBJ2-1, with TRBD2 matching 10 bases. The CDR3 has 16 amino acids. V dropped 1 base and J dropped 6; count of bases not matched to a gene: 6. The germline CDR1 and CDR2 sequences are MGHRA and YSYEKL.

There are a few counts of this clonotype. The V call is TRBV12-3 or TRBV12-4, the J call TRBJ2-3; 10 bases map to TRBD2. The V gene end was trimmed by 5 bases and the J gene end by 3 bases; junction bases not matched to a gene: 11. The CDR3 runs 17 residues. The CDR3 here is CASSGHFSGGGTDTQYF. The CDR3 DNA follows: TGTGCCAGCAGTGGCCACTTCAGCGGGGGGGGGACAGATACGCAGTATTTT.

This clonotype has ten or more counts. The chain carries TRBV2 and TRBJ1-5; a possible D gene is TRBD1 (5 bases). V lost 2 bases, J lost 6 bases, and 11 bases lay in between. The CDR3 has 14 amino acids. Germline CDR1 reads SNHLY; CDR2 reads FYNNEI. This chain's CDR3 is CASSELGEVQPQHF. DNA for the CDR3: TGTGCCAGCAGTGAATTGGGGGAAGTTCAGCCCCAGCATTTT.

In its sample, this clonotype was seen many times. The chain links TRBV20-1 to TRBJ1-5; 9 positions agree with TRBD1. Trimming at V came to 4 bases and at J to 2 bases, leaving 6 bases not matched to a gene. CDR1 and CDR2 (germline): DFQATT, SNEGSKA (reference sequence). There are 15 residues in the CDR3. The DNA for the CDR3 is TGCAGTGCTACAGCTCGGACAGGGGGCAATCAGCCCCAGCATTTT. This encodes CSATARTGGNQPQHF.

This clonotype was seen repeatedly, ten times or more. J is TRBJ1-5 and V is TRBV20-1; D uncertain. Germline assignment: CDR1 DFQATT and CDR2 SNEGSKA (reference sequence). This CDR3 comprises 14 residues. This chain's CDR3 is CSYGEPYSNQPQHF. The CDR3 DNA is TGCAGCTACGGGGAGCCTTATAGCAATCAGCCCCAGCATTTT.

This clonotype was detected once. The chain uses TRBV6-1 and TRBJ2-1, with 11 positions matching TRBD2. This CDR3 comprises 13 residues. Germline loops: CDR1 MNHNS, CDR2 SASEGT. Unmatched junction bases numbered 6, after V lost 10 bases and J lost 7 bases. The CDR3 DNA is TGTGCCACCCTAGCGGGAGGCCGTAATGAGCAGTTCTTC. Protein sequence: CATLAGGRNEQFF.